This section outlines one T cell receptor (beta chain) sequence together with its context. Its specificity is not known. V lost 4 bases and J 1 base, leaving 13 bases between the germline ends. Germline CDR1 and CDR2: SGHRS and YFSETQ. This CDR3 contains 15 residues. This sample is part of a study of T cell repertoires in cytomegalovirus infection. Study-wide results and caveats: Predominance within the ex vivo response was attributable to HLA-C-restricted CMV-specific TCR beta clonotypes. Based on cumulative public TCR beta family frequency, carriers of CMV plus the relevant HLA were identified.

From the reads, TCRdb called clonotypes with MiXCR, one entry per CDR3 protein. This sample has some 940,000 distinct CDR3 sequences, with roughly 30% found just once. J is TRBJ2-3 and V is TRBV5-1; a weak D match, TRBD2 (5 bases). The input for sequencing was cultured CD8+ T cells from PBMCs, taken from culture after CMV antigen stimulation. This receptor was identified in a human donor in good health (CMV status not recorded). Some clones in this sample may be carry-over from other donors' samples. CDR3 sequence: CASSPSSPRTDTQYF. The DNA of the CDR3 is TGCGCCAGCAGCCCCTCTAGCCCCCGCACAGATACGCAGTATTTT.